This T cell receptor beta chain was observed in a study of blood T cell repertoires in COVID-19. Authors' analysis steps: Amplification with reference gene primers provided the estimates of nucleated cell counts. The protocol was immunoSEQ multiplex PCR, while the TCRdb copy is restricted to in-frame clones and leaves out a portion. From that table come the V and J calls and clone size; the DNA was used to work out D and trimming. The data show fewer than 250,000 clones, about four fifths seen once. CDR1 and CDR2 (germline): MDHEN, SYDVKM. V lost 6 bases to trimming and J lost 0 bases, with 14 bases between them. The CDR3 length is 15 residues.

The receptor's source is a woman in her thirties or forties who had been exposed to COVID-19. Sequenced sample: PBMCs or T cells enriched from blood (not recorded which). The chain links TRBV28 to TRBJ1-2; no reliable D call. CDR3 coding DNA: TGTGCCAGCAGACACACGGAGTTAGCTAACTATGGCTACACCTTC. Residues: CASRHTELANYGYTF.